The 8 T cell receptor beta chains listed next were all sequenced from one sample in a study of T-cell memory formation after mild COVID-19 (dated by TCRdb to the early 2020s). Library creation used 5' RACE. The data were produced on an Illumina NovaSeq 6000. The raw public data were reprocessed by TCRdb itself: fastp quality trimming at Q25, MiXCR clonotype calling, in-frame beta chains only. Rows with one shared CDR3 protein collapse into an entry with the most common genes and DNA. The sample contains some 290,000 distinct CDR3 sequences, about 16% of them found a single time. 20% to 25% of the sample is in the top ten clones. The sample comprised PBMCs or a T cell subset sorted from them (not recorded which). These receptors all come from a man aged 18 to 30 who had mild COVID-19 (a few samples of this study predate the infection). The sample titles of this study are shuffled in the database, so cell type and time point are left out; the donor was told from shared clones.

This clonotype has ten or more counts. V usage is TRBV12-3 or TRBV12-4 and J usage is TRBJ2-3; TRBD1 aligns across 7 bases. The CDR3 runs 15 residues. V was pared by 5 bases and J by 5 bases, with 10 bases of the junction left unmatched. CDR3 DNA sequence: TGTGCCAGCAGTCCTGAGAGGGGGCGCGGAGATACGCAGTATTTT. Translating gives CASSPERGRGDTQYF.

This clonotype came up a few times. The rearrangement joins TRBV6-5 to TRBJ2-7; D is possibly TRBD1 (6 bases). The V gene's germline CDR1 is MNHEY and CDR2 SVGAGI. CDR3 length equals 13 residues. The V and J ends lost 6 bases and 3 bases respectively, with 12 bases between them. CDR3 residues: CASSSTGIYEQYF. CDR3 DNA sequence: TGTGCCAGCAGCTCCACAGGGATCTACGAGCAGTACTTC.

CDR3 region: CASSQDGNANYGYTF. In DNA, the CDR3 is TGCGCCAGCAGCCAAGATGGCAACGCTAACTATGGCTACACCTTC. The V and J genes are TRBV4-3 and TRBJ1-2, with D unclear. Germline V gene lookup returns CDR1 LGHNA and CDR2 YSLEER. V was pared by 0 bases and J by 0 bases, with 8 bases between. There are 15 residues in the CDR3.

The chain uses TRBV7-9 and TRBJ1-5, with D unresolved. The CDR3 has 14 residues. The V gene lost 2 bases and the J gene lost 0 bases, with 5 bases spanning the gap. Germline values: CDR1 SEHNR, CDR2 FQNEAQ (reference sequence). Written as DNA, the CDR3 is TGTGCCAGCAGCTTAACTTATAGCAATCAGCCCCAGCATTTT. Translating it yields CASSLTYSNQPQHF.

This chain uses TRBV28 with TRBJ2-2; D is perhaps TRBD2 (5 bases). Germline-derived CDR1 and CDR2 are MDHEN and SYDVKM. The CDR3 runs to 13 residues. V gave up 3 bases and J gave up 5 bases, with 7 bases separating them. CDR3 nucleotide sequence: TGTGCCAGCAGTTTCTCGGGAACCGGGGAGCTGTTTTTT. It encodes CASSFSGTGELFF.

This clonotype was found a few times. This sequence joins TRBV5-1 and TRBJ2-1; no firm D call. The CDR3 is made up of 14 amino acids. The V gene lost 0 bases and the J gene lost 7 bases, with 11 bases spanning the gap. CDR1 is SGHRS, CDR2 YFSETQ, per germline. In DNA form, the CDR3 reads TGCGCCAGCAGCTTGGCCGTTGGGGTTAATGAGCAGTTCTTC. Residues: CASSLAVGVNEQFF.

The rearrangement links TRBV12-3 or TRBV12-4 to TRBJ1-2; D is unclear. The V end was cut by 10 bases, the J end by 9 bases, with 15 bases between. This CDR3 region has 11 residues. CDR3 coding DNA: TGTGCCACCGCGATCCGAAGTAGCTACACCTTC. It yields the protein CATAIRSSYTF.

This clonotype was found a few times. The chain is built from TRBV29-1 and TRBJ2-5, with 9 bases identical to TRBD1. The V gene end was trimmed by 6 bases and the J gene end by 5 bases; junction bases not matched to a gene: 7. CDR1 and CDR2 from the germline V gene are SQVTM and ANQGSEA. The CDR3 runs 13 residues. The CDR3 bases are TGCAGCGTGAAAGACAGGGGGACGGAGACCCAGTACTTC. Translation: CSVKDRGTETQYF.